Sequencing of this TCR beta chain was carried out in a study of cytotoxic CD8 clonotypes in ibrutinib-treated CLL. The protocol was immunoSEQ multiplex PCR, while the TCRdb copy is restricted to in-frame clones and leaves out a portion. The profile shows 160,000 or so clones, around 80% of them singletons. Cryopreserved PBMCs were the source of around 2 micrograms of genomic DNA, which went to TCR beta libraries. The V and J ends lost 6 bases and 4 bases, in that order; junction bases with no gene match: 2. The CDR3 runs 12 residues. CDR1 and CDR2 from the germline V gene are SGHNT and YENEEA. The chain uses TRBV11-3 and TRBJ1-1; 7 bases are a match to TRBD1. The receptor comes from a human donor with chronic lymphocytic leukemia. Sequencing was performed on PBMCs, taken after 24 months of ibrutinib treatment. The DNA of the CDR3 is TGTGCCAGCAGTCCAGGGGGCACTGAAGCTTTCTTT. Translation gives CASSPGGTEAFF.